Following are 10 T cell receptor beta chains from one sample sequenced in a study of blood T cell repertoires in COVID-19. Clones were sequenced by immunoSEQ multiplex PCR, and TCRdb holds only the in-frame ones, with some missing. The sample has about 200,000 clones, roughly nine tenths seen once; the top ten hold 0.78%. Sequences were obtained from peripheral blood. The origin of the receptors is a woman aged 70-85 years with acute or convalescent COVID-19.

This clone was observed a single time. This sequence joins TRBV5-1 and TRBJ2-1, with TRBD1 matching over 11 bases. The V segment lost 2 bases and the J segment 7 bases; nucleotides outside the gene matches: 8. CDR3 length: 16 residues. Germline V gives CDR1 SGHRS, CDR2 YFSETQ. CDR3 nucleotide sequence: TGCGCCAGCAGCTTTACCGGGACAGGGGGTGGTAATGAGCAGTTCTTC. Its protein is CASSFTGTGGGNEQFF.

The rearrangement joins TRBV6-2 or TRBV6-3 to TRBJ1-1; unclear D gene. Trimming pared 5 bases from V and 1 base from J, leaving 8 bases between. Germline V gene data show CDR1 as MNHEY and CDR2 as SVGEGT. The CDR3 extends over 13 amino acids. CDR3 amino acids: CASSTTRNTEAFF. CDR3 in DNA: TGTGCCAGCAGTACAACACGGAACACTGAAGCTTTCTTT.

The chain employs TRBV11-1 and TRBJ2-2; 10 positions match TRBD1. J lost 5 bases, V lost 0 bases, and 9 bases had no gene match. The CDR3 is 18 amino acids. Germline CDR1 reads SGHAT; CDR2 reads FQDESV (reference sequence). This CDR3 reads CASSLARDRGGVTGELFF. The CDR3 DNA reads TGTGCCAGCAGCTTAGCGCGGGACAGGGGCGGAGTAACCGGGGAGCTGTTTTTT. The full variable domain, rest sourced from reference TRBV11-1 and TRBJ2-2, is EAEVAQSPRYKITEKSQAVAFWCDPISGHATLYWYRQILGQGPELLVQFQDESVVDDSQLPKDRFSAERLKGVDSTLKIQPAELGDSAMYLCASSLARDRGGVTGELFFGEGSRLTVL.

About this clone itself: At the DNA level, this CDR3 is encoded by other sequences in the same sample as well. The chain carries TRBV5-5 and TRBJ2-1, with 7 bases identical to TRBD1. This CDR3 spans 15 amino acids. Trimming took 0 bases from V and 2 from J; bases not matched to a gene: 2. The germline CDR1 and CDR2 sequences are SGHKS and YYEKEE (reference sequence). CDR3 residues: CASSLAGQPYNEQFF. The CDR3 nucleotides are TGTGCCAGCAGCTTGGCGGGACAGCCCTACAATGAGCAGTTCTTC.

This clone has only one observation. This chain joins TRBV2 and TRBJ1-4, with TRBD1 matching 8 bases. This CDR3 contains 12 residues. CDR1 is SNHLY, CDR2 FYNNEI, per germline. The trim removed 11 bases at V and 7 bases at J, leaving 6 bases unmatched. The CDR3 DNA follows: TGTGCCCGTTCGACAGGGGCTGAAAAACTGTTTTTT. This translates into CARSTGAEKLFF.

In its sample, this clone was seen a few times. V usage is TRBV4-2 and J usage is TRBJ1-3, with a weak D call TRBD1 (5 bases). The V gene lost 3 bases and the J gene lost 0 bases, with 12 bases spanning the gap. This CDR3 has 16 amino acids. CDR1 and CDR2 from the germline V gene are LGHNA and YNFKEQ. CDR3 in DNA: TGTGCCAGCAGCCAGTCTACAGGTGGCTCTGGAAACACCATATATTTT. Protein product: CASSQSTGGSGNTIYF.

The chain uses TRBV4-3 and TRBJ2-7; 7 bases align to TRBD1. The CDR3 has 15 amino acids. J gave up 0 bases and V 3 bases, and 5 bases lay outside the gene matches. CDR1 and CDR2 from the germline V gene are LGHNA and YSLEER. The CDR3, as DNA: TGCGCCAGCAGCCATAGACAGGGCCGCTCCTACGAGCAGTACTTC. It encodes CASSHRQGRSYEQYF.

The chain uses TRBV6-2 or TRBV6-3 and TRBJ1-1, with TRBD1 matching 9 bases. Per the germline V gene, CDR1 is MNHEY and CDR2 is SVGEGT. CDR3 size: 13 residues. Unmatched junction bases numbered 3, after V lost 4 bases and J lost 6 bases. CDR3 coding DNA: TGTGCCAGCAGTTGGACAGGGGCCGCTGAAGCTTTCTTT. Its translation: CASSWTGAAEAFF.

J is TRBJ2-2 and V is TRBV5-5; TRBD2 agrees at 9 bases. This CDR3 spans 15 amino acids. Germline V gene data show CDR1 as SGHKS and CDR2 as YYEKEE (reference sequence). V lost 3 bases, J lost 7 bases, and 7 bases stayed unmatched. The CDR3 DNA reads as TGTGCCAGCAGCTCCTTAGCGGGGGTCGGCGGGGAGCTGTTTTTT. This encodes CASSSLAGVGGELFF.

This chain links TRBV10-1 with TRBJ2-1, with 9 bases matching TRBD1. The CDR3 spans 16 residues. The J segment lost 3 bases and the V segment lost 4 bases, leaving 7 bases of the junction unmatched. The germline V gene encodes CDR1 WNHNN and CDR2 SYGVQD (reference sequence). The CDR3 spells CASSGRTGERYNEQFF. The DNA for the CDR3 is TGCGCCAGCAGTGGGAGGACAGGGGAGCGCTACAATGAGCAGTTCTTC.